The 22 T cell receptor beta chains presented below share a single source sample, sequenced in a study of CXCR3-negative and CXCR3-positive naive CD8 T cells. UMI-labeled 5' RACE TRB cDNA libraries were prepared from the cells. TCRdb re-called the 5' RACE reads and catalogs CDR3 proteins one per entry, DNA excluded. This table lists about 28,000 distinct CDR3 sequences. Sequenced input: memory CD8+ T cells from blood. Receptor source: a human donor in good health. Some clones in this sample may be carry-over from other donors' samples.

The chain is built from TRBV19 and TRBJ2-1. Germline V gene lookup returns CDR1 LNHDA and CDR2 SQIVND (reference sequence). The CDR3 covers 12 residues. The CDR3: CASSILNNEQFF.

The chain recombines TRBV7-6 with TRBJ2-5; without DNA, the TCRdb call of TRBD1 cannot be checked. This CDR3 is 17 amino acids long. Germline V gene data show CDR1 as SGHVS and CDR2 as FNYEAQ. The CDR3 loop reads CASSLVMAGGAQETQYF.

The rearrangement joins TRBV28 to TRBJ1-5; without DNA, the TCRdb call of TRBD1 cannot be checked. The CDR3 consists of 16 residues. Germline lookup yields CDR1 MDHEN and CDR2 SYDVKM. The CDR3 sequence: CASSLLGERSNQPQHF.

The chain combines TRBV6-5 with TRBJ1-1; TCRdb reports TRBD1, a call that lacks DNA to check it against. This CDR3 has 15 amino acids. CDR1 and CDR2 from the germline V gene are MNHEY and SVGAGI. The CDR3 loop reads CASSPTPDRYHPAFF.

This CDR3 is CSGASGNSYEQYF. This chain uses TRBV29-1 with TRBJ2-7; the D call from TCRdb, TRBD2, cannot be confirmed without DNA. Germline V gives CDR1 SQVTM, CDR2 ANQGSEA. There are 13 residues in the CDR3.

The chain employs TRBV6-2 or TRBV6-3 and TRBJ1-5; without DNA, the TCRdb call of TRBD1 cannot be checked. The CDR3 contains 18 residues. Germline CDR1 reads MNHEY; CDR2 reads SVGEGT. This chain's CDR3 is CASSYSDSGTGWWQPQHF.

The chain carries TRBV7-3 and TRBJ1-1; TCRdb picks TRBD1, but there is no DNA to check that call. Germline CDR1 and CDR2: SGHTA and FQGTGA. The CDR3 runs to 15 residues. CDR3: CASSLIGQRNTEAFF.

The CDR3 loop reads CASSQPSVASGIPYEQYF. The V and J genes are TRBV3-1 and TRBJ2-7; absent DNA, TCRdb's TRBD2 call cannot be checked. The CDR3 contains 18 residues. CDR1 and CDR2 (germline): LGHDT, YNNKEL (reference sequence).

J is TRBJ2-2 and V is TRBV28; the D call from TCRdb, TRBD1, cannot be confirmed without DNA. The CDR3 is 19 amino acids. From germline, CDR1 is MDHEN and CDR2 SYDVKM. Here the CDR3 reads CASSLFPALKQLNTGELFF.

The chain joins TRBV20-1 to TRBJ2-7; the TCRdb D gene call, TRBD2, has no DNA to confirm it. The CDR3 sequence is 15 residues long. Germline CDR1 reads DFQATT; CDR2 reads SNEGSKA (reference sequence). CDR3 protein: CSARGGSGDTSGQYF.

Considering frequency, this clonotype is medium-sized (0.01 to 0.1%). The chain joins TRBV7-2 to TRBJ2-7; with no DNA, the TCRdb D assignment of TRBD1 cannot be verified. Germline V gives CDR1 SGHTA, CDR2 FQGNSA. This CDR3 region has 13 residues. This chain's CDR3 is CASSPGYSYEQYF.

The chain combines TRBV7-3 with TRBJ2-1; TCRdb designates TRBD2, a call that cannot be tested without DNA. Germline V gives CDR1 SGHTA, CDR2 FQGTGA. The CDR3 is 14 residues long. CDR3 protein: CASSLAAGGDEQFF.

This chain joins TRBV12-3 or TRBV12-4 and TRBJ2-5; TCRdb's D gene call, TRBD2, goes unchecked for lack of DNA. This CDR3 contains 16 residues. CDR3 sequence reads: CASSFLAGAFQETQYF.

The J gene is TRBJ1-3, the V gene TRBV18. Germline V gene lookup returns CDR1 KGHSH and CDR2 LQKENI. The CDR3 runs to 13 residues. The CDR3 here is CASRGDSGNTIYF. Drawing the rest from reference TRBV18 and TRBJ1-3, the complete variable domain is NAGVMQNPRHLVRRRGQEARLRCSPMKGHSHVYWYRQLPEEGLKFMVYLQKENIIDESGMPKERFSAEFPKEGPSILRIQQVVRGDSAAYFCASRGDSGNTIYFGEGSWLTVV.

This sequence joins TRBV28 and TRBJ2-1; TCRdb's assignment of TRBD2 cannot be checked, as there is no DNA. The CDR3 totals 14 residues. Germline V lookup: CDR1 MDHEN, CDR2 SYDVKM. Here the CDR3 reads CASRTRLGEGEQFF.

V gene TRBV30 combines with J gene TRBJ2-5; TCRdb's assignment of TRBD1 cannot be checked, as there is no DNA. Germline CDR1 GTSNPN, CDR2 SVGIG (reference sequence). The CDR3 sequence is 13 residues long. Here the CDR3 reads CAWSAGLGETQYF.

The V gene is TRBV4-1, the J gene TRBJ2-5; without DNA, the TCRdb call of TRBD2 cannot be checked. CDR1 is MGHRA and CDR2 is YSYEKL in the germline V gene. This CDR3 has 17 amino acids. CDR3 in amino acids: CASSLLGLAGDQETQYF.

The V and J genes are TRBV29-1 and TRBJ2-2; TCRdb's D call, TRBD1, is unchecked because there is no DNA. The germline gives CDR1 SQVTM, CDR2 ANQGSEA. CDR3 length: 16 amino acids. The CDR3: CSAFGLGQGLAGELFF.

The genes are TRBV7-6 and TRBJ2-1; TCRdb's D call, TRBD1, is unchecked because there is no DNA. CDR3 size: 14 residues. From germline, CDR1 is SGHVS and CDR2 FNYEAQ. This CDR3 reads CASSLRDPNNEQFF. The whole variable domain, remainder taken from reference TRBV7-6 and TRBJ2-1, is GAGVSQSPRYKVTKRGQDVALRCDPISGHVSLYWYRQALGQGPEFLTYFNYEAQQDKSGLPNDRFSAERPEGSISTLTIQRTEQRDSAMYRCASSLRDPNNEQFFGPGTRLTVL.

The chain employs TRBV15 and TRBJ2-4; the D gene TCRdb calls, TRBD1, cannot be checked with no DNA. This CDR3 region has 15 residues. The germline gives CDR1 LNHNV, CDR2 YYDKDF (reference sequence). Here the CDR3 reads CATSRDQGVGNIQYF.

This chain connects TRBV7-9 to TRBJ2-7; lacking DNA, the TRBD2 call made by TCRdb goes unchecked. The CDR3 contains 16 residues. CDR1 is SEHNR, CDR2 FQNEAQ, per germline (reference sequence). The CDR3 region is CASSTSRTSGTYEQYF.

The V gene is TRBV7-9, the J gene TRBJ2-7; the TRBD2 assignment by TCRdb is unverifiable without DNA. Germline loops: CDR1 SEHNR, CDR2 FQNEAQ (reference sequence). The CDR3 consists of 17 residues. CDR3 sequence reads: CASSSTRAAKKSYEQYF.